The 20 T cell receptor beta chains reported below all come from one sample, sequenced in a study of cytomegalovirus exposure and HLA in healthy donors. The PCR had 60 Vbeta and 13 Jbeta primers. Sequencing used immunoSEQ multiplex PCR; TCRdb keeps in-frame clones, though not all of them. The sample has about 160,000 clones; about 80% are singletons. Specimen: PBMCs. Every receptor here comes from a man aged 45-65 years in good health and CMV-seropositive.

The CDR3 reads CASSFRDRAYEQYF. For the CDR3, the DNA is TGCGCCAGCAGCTTTCGGGACAGGGCCTACGAGCAGTACTTC. The chain joins TRBV5-1 to TRBJ2-5; TRBD1 agrees at 9 bases. The DNA end lines up better with TRBJ2-7; the J call may be wrong. The CDR3 covers 14 residues. Germline values: CDR1 SGHRS, CDR2 YFSETQ.

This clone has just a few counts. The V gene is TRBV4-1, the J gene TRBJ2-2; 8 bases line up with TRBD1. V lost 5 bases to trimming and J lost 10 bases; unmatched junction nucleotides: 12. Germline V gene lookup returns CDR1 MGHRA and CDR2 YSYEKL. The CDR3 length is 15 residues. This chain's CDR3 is CASSDIGQGTQELFF. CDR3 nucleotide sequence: TGCGCCAGCAGCGACATAGGACAGGGTACTCAGGAGCTGTTTTTT.

CDR3 DNA sequence: TGTGCCAGCAGCTCCTTAAACAACTACGAGCAGTACTTC. Its protein product is CASSSLNNYEQYF. V is TRBV7-9 and J is TRBJ2-5; D unclear. TRBJ2-7 matches the DNA end more closely, so the J call is doubtful. The germline gives CDR1 SEHNR, CDR2 FQNEAQ (reference sequence). The CDR3 is 13 amino acids.

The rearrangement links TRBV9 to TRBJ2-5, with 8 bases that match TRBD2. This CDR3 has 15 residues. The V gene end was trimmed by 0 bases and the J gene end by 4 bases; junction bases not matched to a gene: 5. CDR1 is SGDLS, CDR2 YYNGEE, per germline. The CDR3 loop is CASSVAGGLRETQYF. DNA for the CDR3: TGTGCCAGCAGCGTAGCGGGGGGGCTTAGAGAGACCCAGTACTTC.

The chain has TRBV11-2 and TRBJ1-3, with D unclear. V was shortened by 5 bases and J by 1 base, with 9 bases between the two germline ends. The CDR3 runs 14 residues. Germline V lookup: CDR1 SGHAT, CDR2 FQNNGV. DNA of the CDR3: TGTGCCAGCAGCCGCCCGAGGTCTGGAAACACCATATATTTT. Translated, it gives CASSRPRSGNTIYF.

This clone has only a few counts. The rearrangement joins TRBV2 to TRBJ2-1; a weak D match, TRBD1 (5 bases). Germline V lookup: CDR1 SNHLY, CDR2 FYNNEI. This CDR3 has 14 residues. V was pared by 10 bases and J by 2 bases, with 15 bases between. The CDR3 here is CANTDRKAYNEQFF. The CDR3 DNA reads TGTGCCAACACAGACAGAAAGGCCTACAATGAGCAGTTCTTC.

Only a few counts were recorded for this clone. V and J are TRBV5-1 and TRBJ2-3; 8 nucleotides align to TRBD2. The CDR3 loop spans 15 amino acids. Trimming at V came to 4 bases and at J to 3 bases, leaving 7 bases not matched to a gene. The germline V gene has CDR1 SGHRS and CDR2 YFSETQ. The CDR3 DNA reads TGCGCCAGCAGCATACCGGGACTAGGAACAGATACGCAGTATTTT. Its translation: CASSIPGLGTDTQYF. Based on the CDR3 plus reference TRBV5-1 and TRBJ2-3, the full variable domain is KAGVTQTPRYLIKTRGQQVTLSCSPISGHRSVSWYQQTPGQGLQFLFEYFSETQRNKGNFPGRFSGRQFSNSRSEMNVSTLELGDSALYLCASSIPGLGTDTQYFGPGTRLTVL.

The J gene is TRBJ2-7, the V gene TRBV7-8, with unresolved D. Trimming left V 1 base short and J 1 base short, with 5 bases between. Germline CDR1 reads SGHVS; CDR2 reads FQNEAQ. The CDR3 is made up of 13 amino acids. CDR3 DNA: TGTGCCAGCAGCTTAGACAGTTCCTACGAGCAGTACTTC. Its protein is CASSLDSSYEQYF.

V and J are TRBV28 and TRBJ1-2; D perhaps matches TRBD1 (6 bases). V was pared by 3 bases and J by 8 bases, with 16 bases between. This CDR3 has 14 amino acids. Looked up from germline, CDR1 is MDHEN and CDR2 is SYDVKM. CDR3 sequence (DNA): TGTGCCAGCAGTTTGGGGCAGGGGTTCGGGGGCTACACCTTC. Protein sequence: CASSLGQGFGGYTF.

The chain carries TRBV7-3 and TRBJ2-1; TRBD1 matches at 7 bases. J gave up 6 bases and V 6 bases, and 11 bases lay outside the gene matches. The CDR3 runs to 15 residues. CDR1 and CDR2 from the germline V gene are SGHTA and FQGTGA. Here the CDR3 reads CASREPGQFLNEQFF. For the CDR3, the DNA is TGTGCCAGCAGGGAACCGGGACAGTTCCTCAATGAGCAGTTCTTC.

CDR3 DNA sequence: TGTGCCAGCAGCACTACTAGCACAGATACGCAGTATTTT. This sequence encodes CASSTTSTDTQYF. The V and J genes are TRBV5-4 and TRBJ2-3; the D is unclear. V lost 4 bases and J lost 0, with 6 bases in between. CDR1 and CDR2 (germline): SGHNT, YYREEE (reference sequence). The CDR3 extends over 13 amino acids.

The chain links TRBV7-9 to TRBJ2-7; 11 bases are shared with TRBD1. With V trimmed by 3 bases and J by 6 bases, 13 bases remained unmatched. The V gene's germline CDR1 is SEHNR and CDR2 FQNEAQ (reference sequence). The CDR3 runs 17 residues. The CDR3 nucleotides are TGTGCCAGCAGCTTCGGTGCTGAAGGACAGGGGGCAGGCGAGCAGTACTTC. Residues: CASSFGAEGQGAGEQYF.

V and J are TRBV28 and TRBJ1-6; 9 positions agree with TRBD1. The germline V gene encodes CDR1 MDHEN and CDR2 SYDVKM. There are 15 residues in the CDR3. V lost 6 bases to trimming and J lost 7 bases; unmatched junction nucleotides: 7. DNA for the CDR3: TGTGCCAGCAGCACGTACAGGGGGCGGAATTCACCCCTCCACTTT. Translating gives CASSTYRGRNSPLHF.

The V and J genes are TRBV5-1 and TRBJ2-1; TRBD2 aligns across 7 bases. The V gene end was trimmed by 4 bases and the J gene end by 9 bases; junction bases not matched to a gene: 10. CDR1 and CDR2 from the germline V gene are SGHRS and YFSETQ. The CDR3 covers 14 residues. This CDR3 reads CASSLDSRGIEQFF. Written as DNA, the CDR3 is TGCGCCAGCAGCCTGGATTCGCGGGGGATTGAGCAGTTCTTC. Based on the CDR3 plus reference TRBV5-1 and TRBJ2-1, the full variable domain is KAGVTQTPRYLIKTRGQQVTLSCSPISGHRSVSWYQQTPGQGLQFLFEYFSETQRNKGNFPGRFSGRQFSNSRSEMNVSTLELGDSALYLCASSLDSRGIEQFFGPGTRLTVL.

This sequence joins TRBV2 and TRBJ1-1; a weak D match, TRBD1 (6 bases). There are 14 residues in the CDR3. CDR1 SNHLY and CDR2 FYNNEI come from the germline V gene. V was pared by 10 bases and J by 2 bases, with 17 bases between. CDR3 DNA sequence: TGTGCCACAAAGAGAGGGGGTAGCAACACTGAAGCTTTCTTT. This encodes CATKRGGSNTEAFF.

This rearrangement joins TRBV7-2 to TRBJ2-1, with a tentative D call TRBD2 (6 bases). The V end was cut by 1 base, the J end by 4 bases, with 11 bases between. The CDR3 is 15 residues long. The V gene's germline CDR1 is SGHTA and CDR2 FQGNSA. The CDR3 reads CASSLEWRVYNEQFF. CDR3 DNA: TGTGCCAGCAGCTTAGAGTGGAGGGTGTACAATGAGCAGTTCTTC.

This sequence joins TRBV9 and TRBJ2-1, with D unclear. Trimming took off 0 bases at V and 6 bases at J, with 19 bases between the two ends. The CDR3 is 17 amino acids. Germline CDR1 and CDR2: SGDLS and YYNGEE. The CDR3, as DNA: TGTGCCAGCAGCGTAGCTACGTCCCTTAGCCCCTTCAATGAGCAGTTCTTC. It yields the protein CASSVATSLSPFNEQFF.

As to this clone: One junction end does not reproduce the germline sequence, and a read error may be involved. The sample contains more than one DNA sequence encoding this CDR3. The CDR3 spells CASGPMGTAGNTIYF. The CDR3 nucleotides read TGTGCCAGTGGTCCAATGGGGACAGCTGGAAACACCATATATTTT. The V gene is TRBV12-5, the J gene TRBJ1-3; 7 bases match TRBD1. This CDR3 is 15 amino acids long. CDR1 LGHNT and CDR2 FRNRAP come from the germline V gene.

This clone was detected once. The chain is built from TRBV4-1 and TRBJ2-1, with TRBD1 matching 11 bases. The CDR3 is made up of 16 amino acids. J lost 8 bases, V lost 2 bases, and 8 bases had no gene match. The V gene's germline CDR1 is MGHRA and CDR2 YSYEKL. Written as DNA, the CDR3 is TGCGCCAGCAGCCAAAAAGGACAGGGGGCTTTTGATGAGCAGTTCTTC. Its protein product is CASSQKGQGAFDEQFF.

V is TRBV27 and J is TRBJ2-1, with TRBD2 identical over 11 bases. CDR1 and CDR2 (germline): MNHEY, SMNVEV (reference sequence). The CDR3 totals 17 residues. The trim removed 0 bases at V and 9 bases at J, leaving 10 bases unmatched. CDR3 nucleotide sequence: TGTGCCAGCAGTTTATCTGTAGCGGGGGGGCCTATACGTGAGCAGTTCTTC. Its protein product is CASSLSVAGGPIREQFF.